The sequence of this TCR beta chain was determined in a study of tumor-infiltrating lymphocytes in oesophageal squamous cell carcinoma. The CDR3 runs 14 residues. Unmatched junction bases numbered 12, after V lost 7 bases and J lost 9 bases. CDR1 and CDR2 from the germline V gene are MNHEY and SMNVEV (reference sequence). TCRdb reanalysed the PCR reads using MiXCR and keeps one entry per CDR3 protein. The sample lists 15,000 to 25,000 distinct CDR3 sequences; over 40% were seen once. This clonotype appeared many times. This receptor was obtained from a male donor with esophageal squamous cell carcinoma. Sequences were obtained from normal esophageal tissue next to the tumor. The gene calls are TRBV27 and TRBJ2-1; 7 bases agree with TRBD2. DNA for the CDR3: TGTGCCAGCAAGGAGGGAGCGGGGCGGTCTGAGCAGTTCTTC. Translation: CASKEGAGRSEQFF.